The 31 T cell receptor beta chains below were found in one sample sequenced in a study of T cell changes during pregnancy in multiple sclerosis. Profiling relied on immunoSEQ multiplex PCR, and the TCRdb table lists in-frame clones only, not all of them. The table has tens of thousands of clones, 91% seen once; the top ten hold less than 2%. The sample in question was peripheral blood, obtained after pregnancy. The receptors were gathered from a female donor in good health, enrolled as a control in a pregnancy study.

Regarding this clone: A junction end diverges from the germline sequence, so it may reflect a read error. The J gene is TRBJ2-5, the V gene TRBV7-7; maybe TRBD2 (5 bases). CDR1 and CDR2 (germline): SSHAT, FNYEAQ (reference sequence). CDR3 size: 15 residues. The CDR3 protein is CASSLALDRRETQYF. The CDR3 DNA sequence: TGTGCTAGCAGCTTAGCGCTAGACCGCCGGGAGACCCAGTACTTC.

The chain carries TRBV6-1 and TRBJ1-2; 9 bases are shared with TRBD1. CDR1 is MNHNS, CDR2 SASEGT, per germline. Trimming at V came to 3 bases and at J to 4 bases, leaving 6 bases not matched to a gene. The CDR3 extends over 15 amino acids. CDR3 DNA: TGTGCCAGCAGTGATAGGACAGGGGATAGCTATGGCTACACCTTC. Translation gives CASSDRTGDSYGYTF.

This chain links TRBV6-5 with TRBJ1-5; D not resolved. Germline-derived CDR1 and CDR2 are MNHEY and SVGAGI. The CDR3 totals 15 residues. Trimming removed 2 bases at V and 3 bases at J, with 11 bases between. DNA of the CDR3: TGTGCCAGCAGTTACGACGGGATATCCAATCAGCCCCAGCATTTT. Its protein is CASSYDGISNQPQHF.

This clone occurred once. The rearrangement links TRBV7-2 to TRBJ2-2; D is undetermined. CDR1 is SGHTA, CDR2 FQGNSA, per germline. The CDR3 has 12 amino acids. V was cut by 5 bases and J by 6 bases, with 7 bases left in between. The CDR3 sequence: CASSPFAGELFF. CDR3 in DNA: TGTGCCAGCAGCCCTTTTGCCGGGGAGCTGTTTTTT.

The rearrangement uses TRBV6-1 and TRBJ2-7, with 8 bases lining up with TRBD2. The CDR3 spans 16 residues. Germline trimming cut 1 base from V and 6 bases from J; bases unmatched to any gene: 11. Per the germline V gene, CDR1 is MNHNS and CDR2 is SASEGT. CDR3 residues: CASSEEAWRGALEQYF. CDR3 DNA sequence: TGTGCCAGCAGTGAAGAAGCGTGGCGGGGGGCGCTCGAGCAGTACTTC.

This rearrangement joins TRBV29-1 to TRBJ1-2; D remains unclear. Between the trimmed V and J ends, which lost 0 bases and 3 bases, there was a span of 11 bases. This CDR3 region has 14 residues. Per germline, CDR1 SQVTM and CDR2 ANQGSEA. The chain's CDR3 is CSVEDRGQDYGYTF. Written as DNA, the CDR3 is TGCAGCGTTGAAGATCGGGGTCAGGACTATGGCTACACCTTC.

The chain uses TRBV12-5 and TRBJ2-3, with 7 bases matching TRBD1. Trimming removed 3 bases from V and 5 bases from J; junction bases left unmatched: 5. Germline V gene data show CDR1 as LGHNT and CDR2 as FRNRAP. The CDR3 has 14 residues. The CDR3, as DNA: TGTGCTAGTGGTTTACAGGGGAGTGGAGATACGCAGTATTTT. Protein sequence: CASGLQGSGDTQYF. Full variable domain (missing parts from reference TRBV12-5 and TRBJ2-3): DARVTQTPRHKVTEMGQEVTMRCQPILGHNTVFWYRQTMMQGLELLAYFRNRAPLDDSGMPKDRFSAEMPDATLATLKIQPSEPRDSAVYFCASGLQGSGDTQYFGPGTRLTVL.

The chain links TRBV14 to TRBJ2-1, with TRBD2 identical over 12 bases. CDR3 size: 17 residues. Germline CDR1 reads SGHDN; CDR2 reads FVKESK. The J segment lost 2 bases and the V segment lost 0 bases, leaving 2 bases of the junction unmatched. The CDR3 nucleotides read TGTGCCAGCAGCCAAGAAACTAGCGGGGGGACCTACAATGAGCAGTTCTTC. This codes for CASSQETSGGTYNEQFF.

Note on this clone: Germline is not matched at one junction end, which may reflect a read error. The chain is built from TRBV7-8 and TRBJ2-7; the match to TRBD1 covers 7 bases. The CDR3 spans 11 residues. Per germline, CDR1 SGHVS and CDR2 FQNEAQ. The CDR3: CASSLPGTELF. The CDR3 region has the DNA TGTGCCAGCAGCTTGCCGGGGACAGAACTCTTC.

V gene TRBV13 combines with J gene TRBJ2-3, with D possibly TRBD1 on 5 matching bases. Per the germline V gene, CDR1 is PRHDT and CDR2 is FYEKMQ (reference sequence). V was clipped by 5 bases and J by 6 bases, with 9 bases between them. CDR3 length: 12 amino acids. The CDR3 sequence: CASSRGLDTQYF. In DNA form, the CDR3 reads TGTGCCAGCAGCAGGGGCTTGGATACGCAGTATTTT.

The chain uses TRBV4-1 and TRBJ2-3; 7 bases match TRBD1. This CDR3 contains 16 residues. Trimming removed 1 base from V and 5 bases from J; junction bases left unmatched: 9. Looked up from germline, CDR1 is MGHRA and CDR2 is YSYEKL. CDR3 in DNA: TGCGCCAGCAGCCAAGGGGGTCAGGGGGTTAGAGATACGCAGTATTTT. It yields the protein CASSQGGQGVRDTQYF.

The chain couples TRBV13 to TRBJ2-4; 7 positions agree with TRBD2. From germline, CDR1 is PRHDT and CDR2 FYEKMQ (reference sequence). The V and J ends lost 4 bases and 7 bases, in that order; junction bases with no gene match: 16. The CDR3 spans 17 residues. CDR3 sequence: CASSSRVLGRGWNIQYF. The CDR3 coding sequence is TGTGCCAGCAGCTCCCGGGTGTTGGGGCGGGGGTGGAACATTCAGTACTTC.

This chain connects TRBV5-1 to TRBJ2-5; 9 bases match TRBD1. The trim removed 4 bases at V and 4 bases at J, leaving 11 bases unmatched. Germline V gene lookup returns CDR1 SGHRS and CDR2 YFSETQ. This CDR3 is built from 16 residues. CDR3 loop: CASSQNRGRLPETQYF. CDR3 nucleotides: TGCGCCAGCAGCCAGAACAGGGGGCGTCTGCCAGAGACCCAGTACTTC.

In this sample, this clone turned up once. The rearrangement links TRBV4-3 to TRBJ2-1, with D possibly TRBD1 on 6 matching bases. The CDR3 loop spans 14 amino acids. V dropped 1 base and J dropped 7 bases, with 11 bases sitting between them. Germline CDR1 and CDR2: LGHNA and YSLEER. The DNA of the CDR3 is TGCGCCAGCAGCCAAGCAACAGGGCGGAATGAGCAGTTCTTC. Its protein is CASSQATGRNEQFF.

The chain combines TRBV29-1 with TRBJ2-7, with D perhaps TRBD1 (6 bases). The germline gives CDR1 SQVTM, CDR2 ANQGSEA. V shed 5 bases and J shed 6 bases, with 14 bases lying between them. The CDR3 has 12 residues. CDR3 DNA sequence: TGCAGCGTTTCCGACAGGATGGGCGAGCAGTACTTC. It yields the protein CSVSDRMGEQYF.

The V call is TRBV9, the J call TRBJ1-5; maybe TRBD1 (5 bases). The germline V gene encodes CDR1 SGDLS and CDR2 YYNGEE. The V end was cut by 2 bases, the J end by 4 bases, with 7 bases between. The CDR3 extends over 13 amino acids. The CDR3 is CASSVGQNQPQHF. The CDR3 region has the DNA TGTGCCAGCAGCGTCGGACAAAATCAGCCCCAGCATTTT.

Ten or more counts support this clone. V is TRBV6-5 and J is TRBJ1-6, with D possibly being TRBD1 (6 bases). The ends were cut back, 5 bases at V and 10 bases at J, with 18 bases in the middle. Germline loops: CDR1 MNHEY, CDR2 SVGAGI. This CDR3 region has 15 residues. The CDR3 loop is CASSTQGGGSSPLHF. For the CDR3, the DNA is TGTGCCAGCAGTACCCAAGGGGGGGGCAGCTCACCCCTCCACTTT.

The chain joins TRBV5-4 to TRBJ1-1; TRBD1 might be the D (6 bases). Germline CDR1 SGHNT, CDR2 YYREEE (reference sequence). CDR3 length equals 16 residues. Trimming pared 0 bases from V and 2 bases from J, leaving 14 bases between. The CDR3 DNA reads TGTGCCAGCAGCTTGGCCGGGACGGGACAAAACACTGAAGCTTTCTTT. Its protein is CASSLAGTGQNTEAFF.

The V gene is TRBV6-5, the J gene TRBJ2-3, with D possibly TRBD2 on 5 matching bases. This CDR3 contains 12 residues. The V end lost 6 bases, the J end lost 4 bases, and 8 bases lay between the germline ends. Germline values: CDR1 MNHEY, CDR2 SVGAGI. The chain's CDR3 is CASSSSADTQYF. CDR3 sequence (DNA): TGTGCCAGCAGCAGTAGCGCAGATACGCAGTATTTT.

The rearrangement joins TRBV10-2 to TRBJ2-7; 7 nucleotides agree with TRBD1. CDR3 length equals 12 residues. Germline V gives CDR1 WSHSY, CDR2 SAAADI. Unmatched junction bases numbered 3, after V lost 6 bases and J lost 4 bases. This CDR3 reads CASRQGKYEQYF. The CDR3 DNA sequence: TGCGCCAGCAGACAGGGGAAGTACGAGCAGTACTTC.

The CDR3 DNA follows: TGTGCCAGCAGCATAAAATCAGGGGAACTCTCTGGAAACACCATATATTTT. Translating gives CASSIKSGELSGNTIYF. The J gene is TRBJ1-3, the V gene TRBV7-8, with D possibly matching TRBD1 (6 bases). Trimming left V 5 bases short and J 0 bases short, with 17 bases between. The CDR3 sequence is 17 residues long. The V gene's germline CDR1 is SGHVS and CDR2 FQNEAQ.

The chain uses TRBV18 and TRBJ2-5; 11 bases fit TRBD2. CDR3 length equals 16 residues. V lost 6 bases to trimming and J lost 3 bases; unmatched junction nucleotides: 9. CDR1 KGHSH and CDR2 LQKENI come from the germline V gene. The CDR3 here is CASSRPTSGDKETQYF. In nucleotides, the CDR3 is TGTGCCAGCTCCCGACCGACTAGCGGGGATAAAGAGACCCAGTACTTC.

The V call is TRBV7-3, the J call TRBJ2-3; D gene ambiguous. The CDR3 loop spans 15 amino acids. Per germline, CDR1 SGHTA and CDR2 FQGTGA. Trimming left V 5 bases short and J 0 bases short, with 12 bases between. The CDR3 nucleotides read TGTGCCAGCAGCCCCCTCCCGACTAGCACAGATACGCAGTATTTT. It is translated as CASSPLPTSTDTQYF. The complete variable domain, with remaining parts taken from reference TRBV7-3 and TRBJ2-3, reads GAGVSQTPSNKVTEKGKYVELRCDPISGHTALYWYRQSLGQGPEFLIYFQGTGAADDSGLPNDRFFAVRPEGSVSTLKIQRTERGDSAVYLCASSPLPTSTDTQYFGPGTRLTVL.

This chain links TRBV4-3 with TRBJ1-1, with D maybe TRBD1 (5 bases). This CDR3 contains 17 residues. Germline V lookup: CDR1 LGHNA, CDR2 YSLEER. V gave up 1 base and J gave up 3 bases, with 18 bases separating them. This CDR3 is CASSQGRVLEGDTEAFF. The CDR3 DNA reads TGCGCCAGCAGCCAAGGCCGGGTCCTAGAAGGGGACACTGAAGCTTTCTTT.

This chain connects TRBV27 to TRBJ1-1; D ambiguous. CDR3 size: 13 residues. The germline V gene encodes CDR1 MNHEY and CDR2 SMNVEV (reference sequence). V gave up 3 bases and J gave up 0 bases, with 5 bases separating them. CDR3 nucleotides: TGTGCCAGCAGTTTCACAGTGAACACTGAAGCTTTCTTT. Its protein product is CASSFTVNTEAFF.

The V gene is TRBV7-8, the J gene TRBJ1-1; TRBD1 matches 7 bases. The germline CDR1 and CDR2 sequences are SGHVS and FQNEAQ. Trimming took 1 base from V and 1 from J; bases not matched to a gene: 3. CDR3 size: 15 residues. CDR3 in DNA: TGTGCCAGCAGCTTAGTATGGACAGGGAACACTGAAGCTTTCTTT. This codes for CASSLVWTGNTEAFF.

The rearrangement links TRBV29-1 to TRBJ1-6; D remains ambiguous. V was pared by 5 bases and J by 9 bases, with 17 bases between. The CDR3 contains 14 residues. Germline CDR1 reads SQVTM; CDR2 reads ANQGSEA. The CDR3 region has the DNA TGCAGCGTTTCGTTCGATCGAATCGGTTCACCCCTCCACTTT. Its protein product is CSVSFDRIGSPLHF.

This chain links TRBV29-1 with TRBJ2-5, with D maybe TRBD1 (6 bases). The V end was cut by 7 bases, the J end by 1 base, with 16 bases between. Germline-derived CDR1 and CDR2 are SQVTM and ANQGSEA. This CDR3 has 14 amino acids. CDR3 amino acids: CSANPQGTQETQYF. CDR3 sequence (DNA): TGCAGCGCAAACCCACAGGGAACCCAAGAGACCCAGTACTTC.

Concerning this clone itself: An end of the junction differs from the germline gene, which may be a read error. The rearrangement joins TRBV7-9 to TRBJ1-2; weak D call: TRBD1 (5 bases). The germline gives CDR1 SEHNR, CDR2 FQNEAQ (reference sequence). This CDR3 has 12 amino acids. In nucleotides, the CDR3 is TGTGCCAGCAGCTCACAGGTCTATAGCTACACCTTC. Its translation: CASSSQVYSYTF.

The chain joins TRBV27 to TRBJ1-2; TRBD1 might be the D (6 bases). Deletions cut 4 bases from V and 4 bases from J, with 22 bases between. In germline, CDR1 is MNHEY, CDR2 SMNVEV (reference sequence). The CDR3 has 17 residues. Here the CDR3 reads CASSSYLPTGDGYGYTF. The CDR3 bases are TGTGCCAGCAGTTCTTACCTTCCGACAGGTGATGGCTATGGCTACACCTTC.

This rearrangement joins TRBV15 to TRBJ2-3; the match to TRBD1 covers 9 bases. The CDR3 loop spans 14 amino acids. V shed 5 bases and J 6 bases; nucleotides not matched to a gene: 6. Germline V lookup: CDR1 LNHNV, CDR2 YYDKDF (reference sequence). CDR3 protein: CATSHTGGWDTQYF. In DNA form, the CDR3 reads TGTGCCACCAGCCACACAGGGGGCTGGGATACGCAGTATTTT.